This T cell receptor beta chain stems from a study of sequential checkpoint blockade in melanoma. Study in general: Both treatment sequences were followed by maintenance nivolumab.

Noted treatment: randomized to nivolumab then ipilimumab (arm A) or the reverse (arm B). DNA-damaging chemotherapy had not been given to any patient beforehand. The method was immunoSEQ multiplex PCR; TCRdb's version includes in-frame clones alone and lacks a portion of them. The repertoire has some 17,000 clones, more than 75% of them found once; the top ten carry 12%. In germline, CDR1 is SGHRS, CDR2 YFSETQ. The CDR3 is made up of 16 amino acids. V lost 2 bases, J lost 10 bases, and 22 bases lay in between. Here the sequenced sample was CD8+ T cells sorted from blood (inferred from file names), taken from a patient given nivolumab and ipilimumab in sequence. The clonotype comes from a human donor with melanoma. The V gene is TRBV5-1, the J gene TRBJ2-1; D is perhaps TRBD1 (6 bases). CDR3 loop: CASSFAAGTPRREQFF. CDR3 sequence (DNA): TGCGCCAGCAGCTTCGCTGCCGGGACACCACGACGAGAGCAGTTCTTC.